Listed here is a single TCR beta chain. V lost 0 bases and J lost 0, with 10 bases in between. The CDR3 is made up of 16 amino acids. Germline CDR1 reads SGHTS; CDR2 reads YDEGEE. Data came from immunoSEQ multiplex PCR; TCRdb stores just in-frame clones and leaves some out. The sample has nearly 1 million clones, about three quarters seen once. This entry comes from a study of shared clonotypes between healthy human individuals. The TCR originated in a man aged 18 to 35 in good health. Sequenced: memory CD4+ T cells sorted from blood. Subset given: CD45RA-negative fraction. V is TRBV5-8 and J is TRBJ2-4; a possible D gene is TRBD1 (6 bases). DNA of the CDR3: TGTGCCAGCAGCTTGGAAGGGGGTAGAGCCAAAAACATTCAGTACTTC. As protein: CASSLEGGRAKNIQYF.